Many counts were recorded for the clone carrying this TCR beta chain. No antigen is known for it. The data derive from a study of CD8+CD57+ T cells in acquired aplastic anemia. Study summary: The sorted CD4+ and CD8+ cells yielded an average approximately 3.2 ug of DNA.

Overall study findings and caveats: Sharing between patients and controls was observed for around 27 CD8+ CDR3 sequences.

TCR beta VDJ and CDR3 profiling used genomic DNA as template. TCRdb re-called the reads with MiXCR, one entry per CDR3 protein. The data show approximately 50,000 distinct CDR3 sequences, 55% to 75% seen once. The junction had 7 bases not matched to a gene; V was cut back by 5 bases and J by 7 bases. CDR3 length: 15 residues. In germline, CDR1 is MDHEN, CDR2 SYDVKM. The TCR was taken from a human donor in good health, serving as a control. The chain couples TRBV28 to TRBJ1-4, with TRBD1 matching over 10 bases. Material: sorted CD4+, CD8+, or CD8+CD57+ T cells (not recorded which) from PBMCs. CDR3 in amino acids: CASSPPGTGAEKLFF. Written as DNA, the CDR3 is TGTGCCAGCAGTCCCCCCGGGACAGGGGCTGAAAAACTGTTTTTT.